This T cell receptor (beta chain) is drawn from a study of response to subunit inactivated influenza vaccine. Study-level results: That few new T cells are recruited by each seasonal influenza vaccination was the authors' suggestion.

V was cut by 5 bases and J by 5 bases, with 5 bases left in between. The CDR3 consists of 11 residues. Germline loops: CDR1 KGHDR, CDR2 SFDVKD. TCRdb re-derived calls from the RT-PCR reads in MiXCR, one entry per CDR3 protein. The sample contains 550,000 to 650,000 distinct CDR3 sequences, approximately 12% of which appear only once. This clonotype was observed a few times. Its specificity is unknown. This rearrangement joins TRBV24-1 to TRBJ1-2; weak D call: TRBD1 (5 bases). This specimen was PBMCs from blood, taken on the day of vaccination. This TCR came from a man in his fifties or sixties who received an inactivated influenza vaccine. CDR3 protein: CATSGGYGYTF. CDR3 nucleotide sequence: TGTGCCACCAGTGGGGGGTATGGCTACACCTTC.